Listed here are 15 T cell receptor beta chains from one sample, sequenced in a study of breast tumors, draining lymph nodes, adjacent tissues. Axillary draining lymph nodes of breast cancer patients supplied the node samples. MiXCR, run by TCRdb on the multiplex PCR reads, gives a single entry per CDR3 protein. The sample records some 120,000 distinct CDR3 sequences, just under 20% being singletons. Sequenced input: axillary lymph node tissue. Receptors originate from a female donor with breast cancer. Some clones in this sample may be carry-over from other donors' samples.

A remark on this clonotype: Being one base from a much bigger clone, this may be a read error. V gene TRBV28 combines with J gene TRBJ1-5; possibly TRBD1 for D (6 bases). Germline lookup yields CDR1 MDHEN and CDR2 SYDVKM. The V gene lost 6 bases and the J gene lost 8 bases, with 20 bases spanning the gap. This CDR3 is built from 15 residues. The CDR3 loop reads CASRTVAGEVEPQHF. The CDR3 DNA sequence: TGTGCCAGCAGGACGGTGGCAGGGGAAGTTGAGCCCCAGCATTTT.

This clonotype has at least ten counts. The chain joins TRBV2 to TRBJ1-5; possibly TRBD1 for D (6 bases). CDR1 is SNHLY, CDR2 FYNNEI, per germline. Trimming took 7 bases from V and 7 from J, leaving 14 bases between them. This CDR3 has 13 amino acids. CDR3 in amino acids: CASMLQGSQPQHF. In DNA form, the CDR3 reads TGTGCCAGCATGTTACAGGGCTCCCAGCCCCAGCATTTT.

In its sample, this clonotype was seen a few times. The chain is built from TRBV27 and TRBJ1-5; D gene ambiguous. This CDR3 comprises 12 residues. V was clipped by 4 bases and J by 4 bases, with 5 bases between them. CDR1 is MNHEY, CDR2 SMNVEV, per germline (reference sequence). The DNA for the CDR3 is TGTGCCAGCAGTTCGTTAAATCAGCCCCAGCATTTT. It encodes CASSSLNQPQHF.

This clonotype showed up many times. The chain links TRBV6-6 to TRBJ1-3, with no clear D. Trimming shortened V by 0 bases and J by 3 bases, and 12 bases separated the two germline ends. Germline CDR1 MNHNY, CDR2 SVGAGI (reference sequence). The CDR3 sequence is 16 residues long. The CDR3, as DNA: TGTGCCAGCAGTTACTCTGGGGAGAGAGATGGAAACACCATATATTTT. It yields the protein CASSYSGERDGNTIYF.

This clonotype was seen many times. The chain uses TRBV4-2 and TRBJ1-4; 9 positions match TRBD1. Germline V gene sequence: CDR1 LGHNA, CDR2 YNFKEQ. V lost 1 base, J lost 7 bases, and 4 bases stayed unmatched. The CDR3 is 15 amino acids. CDR3 region: CASSQGQGVGEKLFF. The DNA for the CDR3 is TGTGCCAGCAGCCAAGGACAGGGGGTGGGTGAAAAACTGTTTTTT.

In its sample, this clonotype was seen many times. J is TRBJ2-1 and V is TRBV5-8; 9 bases match TRBD1. The CDR3 totals 15 residues. Per the germline V gene, CDR1 is SGHTS and CDR2 is YDEGEE. V lost 4 bases and J lost 8; bases outside the gene matches: 10. CDR3 protein: CASSITGTGMYEQFF. CDR3 DNA sequence: TGTGCCAGCAGCATAACCGGGACAGGGATGTATGAGCAGTTCTTC.

Details on this clonotype: This may be a read error: a much more frequent sequence differs by one nucleotide. This chain connects TRBV11-2 to TRBJ2-1; 9 bases align to TRBD1. The CDR3 loop spans 18 amino acids. V shed 1 base and J 6 bases; nucleotides not matched to a gene: 13. CDR1 is SGHAT, CDR2 FQNNGV, per germline. The CDR3 bases are TGTGCCAGCAGCTTAGTGGGTCGCGTGACAGGGGGGAGCAATGAGCAGTTCTTC. Translated: CASSLVGRVTGGSNEQFF.

The chain has TRBV29-1 and TRBJ2-7, with D possibly matching TRBD2 (5 bases). CDR1 SQVTM and CDR2 ANQGSEA come from the germline V gene. This CDR3 region has 11 residues. V was pared by 5 bases and J by 6 bases, with 11 bases between. The DNA for the CDR3 is TGCAGCGTTAATTTCGAGGGCGAGCAGTACTTC. Protein sequence: CSVNFEGEQYF.

This clonotype was detected ten times or more. This chain joins TRBV20-1 and TRBJ2-5; D is ambiguous. Germline loops: CDR1 DFQATT, CDR2 SNEGSKA (reference sequence). The CDR3 covers 11 residues. Trimming pared 1 base from V and 4 bases from J, leaving 4 bases between. The CDR3 spells CSARVGETQYF. The CDR3 coding sequence is TGCAGTGCTAGAGTCGGAGAGACCCAGTACTTC.

This clonotype was seen ten or more times. This rearrangement joins TRBV20-1 to TRBJ2-2; D possibly matches TRBD1 or TRBD2 (6 bases each). Germline V CDR1 and CDR2: DFQATT, SNEGSKA (reference sequence). The ends were cut back, 6 bases at V and 6 bases at J, with 14 bases in the middle. CDR3 length: 13 amino acids. The CDR3 nucleotides read TGCAGTGCGAGACTAGGGGGTGCCGGGGAGCTGTTTTTT. Translating it yields CSARLGGAGELFF.

This clonotype has only a few counts. A much larger clone differs from this one at a single base, so this may be a read error. The J gene is TRBJ2-1, the V gene TRBV7-9; the D gene is possibly TRBD1 (5 bases). The germline gives CDR1 SEHNR, CDR2 FQNEAQ (reference sequence). V dropped 1 base and J dropped 4 bases, with 11 bases sitting between them. The CDR3 length is 15 residues. The CDR3 here is CASSLEGAEYNEQFF. CDR3 sequence (DNA): TGTGCCAGCAGCTTAGAAGGGGCAGAGTACAATGAGCAGTTCTTC.

This clonotype came up many times. The CDR3 sequence is CASSLGGGNNEQFF. Written as DNA, the CDR3 is TGTGCCAGCAGCTTAGGTGGTGGGAACAATGAGCAGTTCTTC. The V gene is TRBV7-9, the J gene TRBJ2-1; no clear D. CDR1 is SEHNR and CDR2 is FQNEAQ in the germline V gene (reference sequence). This CDR3 spans 14 amino acids. V gave up 1 base and J gave up 5 bases, with 9 bases separating them.

This clonotype was found many times. The chain carries TRBV10-3 and TRBJ1-2; perhaps TRBD1 as D (6 bases). V was shortened by 0 bases and J by 4 bases, with 12 bases between the two germline ends. CDR1 and CDR2 from the germline V gene are ENHRY and SYGVKD. The CDR3 extends over 15 amino acids. CDR3 region: CAISESTGGGYGYTF. The CDR3 region has the DNA TGTGCCATCAGTGAGTCGACCGGAGGGGGCTATGGCTACACCTTC.

This clonotype occurred many times. The J gene is TRBJ2-1, the V gene TRBV10-3, with 12 bases matching TRBD2. J lost 4 bases, V lost 6 bases, and 1 base had no gene match. This CDR3 is 14 amino acids long. Germline CDR1 is ENHRY and CDR2 is SYGVKD. CDR3 sequence: CAISTSGGYNEQFF. In DNA form, the CDR3 reads TGTGCCATCAGCACTAGCGGGGGGTACAATGAGCAGTTCTTC.

This clonotype came up a few times. The chain couples TRBV18 to TRBJ1-4; a possible D gene is TRBD1 (6 bases). This CDR3 comprises 16 residues. V shed 3 bases and J shed 8 bases, with 19 bases lying between them. The germline V gene has CDR1 KGHSH and CDR2 LQKENI. The CDR3 DNA reads as TGTGCCAGCTCACCCTCCTACAGGGAGTCGGGAGAAAAACTGTTTTTT. Protein product: CASSPSYRESGEKLFF.